These 9 T cell receptor beta chains were all obtained from the same sample, sequenced in a study of cytomegalovirus exposure and HLA in healthy donors. The PCR contained 60 Vbeta and 13 Jbeta primers. Libraries were prepared by immunoSEQ multiplex PCR; TCRdb keeps only in-frame clonotypes and omits some of them. The sample lists 95,000 to 150,000 clones, about 74% occurring once. Sequenced: PBMCs. Every receptor here comes from a woman aged 50 to 60 in good health and CMV-seropositive.

The V call is TRBV6-1, the J call TRBJ2-7; tentative D call: TRBD2 (5 bases). Trimming cost V 5 bases and J 6 bases, with 14 bases left between them. Germline V gene sequence: CDR1 MNHNS, CDR2 SASEGT. The CDR3 has 13 residues. CDR3: CASSTGSRGEQYF. The CDR3 bases are TGTGCCAGCAGTACCGGGTCTCGGGGCGAGCAGTACTTC.

This chain links TRBV29-1 with TRBJ2-3, with TRBD2 identical over 7 bases. Trimming removed 4 bases from V and 6 bases from J; junction bases left unmatched: 13. The CDR3 runs to 15 residues. CDR1 and CDR2 (germline): SQVTM, ANQGSEA. The CDR3 protein is CSVAGTKIGRDTQYF. In nucleotides, the CDR3 is TGCAGCGTTGCCGGGACTAAAATAGGAAGGGATACGCAGTATTTT.

The CDR3 loop reads CASSLIQGIYEQYF. CDR3 sequence (DNA): TGTGCCAGCAGCTTAATTCAGGGGATTTACGAGCAGTACTTC. The rearrangement joins TRBV7-2 to TRBJ2-7, with TRBD1 as a possible D gene (6 bases). The germline gives CDR1 SGHTA, CDR2 FQGNSA. Between the trimmed V and J ends, which lost 2 bases and 4 bases, there was a span of 12 bases. The length of the CDR3 is 14 residues.

This sequence joins TRBV9 and TRBJ2-7; D perhaps matches TRBD1 (6 bases). Germline V gives CDR1 SGDLS, CDR2 YYNGEE. There are 14 residues in the CDR3. V shed 4 bases and J shed 6 bases, with 17 bases lying between them. This CDR3 is CASSPYQGTSEQYF. CDR3 nucleotides: TGTGCCAGCAGCCCATATCAAGGGACATCCGAGCAGTACTTC.

The CDR3 nucleotides are TGTGCCAGCAGTCCCCCACCGGGGTTAAACTATGGCTACACCTTC. As protein: CASSPPPGLNYGYTF. The V call is TRBV9, the J call TRBJ1-2, with D hard to call. Germline CDR1 is SGDLS and CDR2 is YYNGEE. CDR3 length equals 15 residues. Trimming removed 5 bases at V and 2 bases at J, with 16 bases between. Combining the CDR3 with reference TRBV9 and TRBJ1-2 gives the whole variable domain DSGVTQTPKHLITATGQRVTLRCSPRSGDLSVYWYQQSLDQGLQFLIQYYNGEERAKGNILERFSAQQFPDLHSELNLSSLELGDSALYFCASSPPPGLNYGYTFGSGTRLTVV.

The V and J genes are TRBV2 and TRBJ1-4; TRBD1 matches at 7 bases. There are 15 residues in the CDR3. The V segment lost 8 bases and the J segment 0 bases; nucleotides outside the gene matches: 6. CDR1 SNHLY and CDR2 FYNNEI come from the germline V gene. As DNA, the CDR3 is TGTGCCAGCGGTGGACAGGCCACAACTAATGAAAAACTGTTTTTT. Encoded protein: CASGGQATTNEKLFF.

The DNA of the CDR3 is TGCGCCAGCAGAACGGGGACAGGGCAAGAGACCCAGTACTTC. This encodes CASRTGTGQETQYF. The rearrangement links TRBV5-1 to TRBJ2-5; 9 bases line up with TRBD1. The germline gives CDR1 SGHRS, CDR2 YFSETQ. V dropped 5 bases and J dropped 2; count of bases not matched to a gene: 4. The CDR3 contains 14 residues.

The V gene is TRBV7-2, the J gene TRBJ2-7, with TRBD1 matching 10 bases. This CDR3 contains 15 residues. The V segment lost 0 bases and the J segment 6 bases; nucleotides outside the gene matches: 5. CDR1 and CDR2 from the germline V gene are SGHTA and FQGNSA. CDR3 protein: CASSLAGTGATEQYF. CDR3 in DNA: TGTGCCAGCAGCTTAGCCGGGACAGGGGCGACCGAGCAGTACTTC.

The genes are TRBV6-5 and TRBJ2-7, with D perhaps matching TRBD2 (5 bases). V lost 6 bases, J lost 4 bases, and 16 bases lay in between. This CDR3 is 14 amino acids long. Germline loops: CDR1 MNHEY, CDR2 SVGAGI. The CDR3 sequence is CASRPSKTGYEQYF. Written as DNA, the CDR3 is TGTGCCAGCAGGCCATCCAAGACGGGGTACGAGCAGTACTTC.